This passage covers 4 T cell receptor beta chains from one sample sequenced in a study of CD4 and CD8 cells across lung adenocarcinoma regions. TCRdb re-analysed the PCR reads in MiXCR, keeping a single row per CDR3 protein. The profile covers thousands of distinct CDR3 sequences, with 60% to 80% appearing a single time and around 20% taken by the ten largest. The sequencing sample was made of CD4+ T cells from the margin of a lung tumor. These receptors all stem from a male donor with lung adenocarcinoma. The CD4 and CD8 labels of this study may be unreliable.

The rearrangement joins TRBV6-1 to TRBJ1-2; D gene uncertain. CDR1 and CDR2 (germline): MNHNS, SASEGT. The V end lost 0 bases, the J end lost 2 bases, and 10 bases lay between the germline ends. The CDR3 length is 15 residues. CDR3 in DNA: TGTGCCAGCAGTGAAGCGCCGGCCAGGAACTATGGCTACACCTTC. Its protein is CASSEAPARNYGYTF.

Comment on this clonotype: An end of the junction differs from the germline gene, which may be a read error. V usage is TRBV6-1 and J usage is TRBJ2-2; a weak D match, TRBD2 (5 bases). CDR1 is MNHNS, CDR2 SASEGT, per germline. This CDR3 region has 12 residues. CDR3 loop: CASRANAGEQFF. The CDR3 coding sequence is TGTGCCAGCAGGGCGAACGCCGGGGAGCAGTTTTTT.

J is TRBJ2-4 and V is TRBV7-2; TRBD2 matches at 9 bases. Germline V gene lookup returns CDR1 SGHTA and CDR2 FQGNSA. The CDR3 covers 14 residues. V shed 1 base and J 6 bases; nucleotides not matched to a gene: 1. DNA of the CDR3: TGTGCCAGCAGCTTAGGCGGGAGGGGAAACATTCAGTACTTC. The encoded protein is CASSLGGRGNIQYF.

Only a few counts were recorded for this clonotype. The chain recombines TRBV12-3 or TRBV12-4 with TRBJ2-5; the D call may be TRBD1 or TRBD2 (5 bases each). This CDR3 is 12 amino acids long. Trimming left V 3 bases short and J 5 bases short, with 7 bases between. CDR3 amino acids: CASSFEGETQYF. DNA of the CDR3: TGTGCCAGCAGTTTTGAGGGGGAGACCCAGTACTTC.